The text below deals with one TCR beta chain. Its antigen target is currently unknown. The input lacks base qualities; no much larger clone sits a single base away. Every donor in the study was a healthy Caucasian. Three pairs of female monozygotic twins, all aged roughly 18 to 30 years, made up the twin cohort. Peripheral blood mononuclear cells were used as the source from which RNA for TCR libraries was isolated. The sample is drawn from a study of identical twins listed by TCRdb under 2016. Regarding the complete study: TCR alpha and beta repertoires from monozygotic twins, unrelated adults of various ages and cord blood were deep-sequenced to test whether fetal clonotypes persist. To rule out contamination, the twin experiments were replicated at different times with different library preparation protocols. Study-wide findings and limitations: Abundant cord blood beta clonotypes had fewer insertions, young adult naive repertoires showed a similar but weaker trend, and memory repertoires showed no such trend. Out-of-frame TCR alpha sequences shared between twins showed an excess of low generation-probability sequences compared with coincidental sharing between unrelated individuals. In monozygotic twins, out-of-frame TCR alpha sharing was systematically underestimated by recombination models, although the models agreed with sharing between unrelated individuals. Because the same donors could not be followed over many years, the conclusions relied on cross-sectional statistical analysis. The excess sharing between twins in beta out-of-frame sequences was weaker because fewer shared sequences reduced the signal-to-noise ratio. Zero-insertion analyses could be partly confounded by invariant T cells such as MAIT and iNKT, although diverse VJ usage argued against such confounding for most clonotypes.

The CDR3 measures 13 amino acids from cysteine to phenylalanine. Only the CDR3 part of the read is kept: 39 bases, read in frame from the first base. The germline V gene supplies CDR1 SGHDT and CDR2 YYEEEE. V and J lose 1 base and 7 bases, and a span of 12 bases separates them. Library preparation was by 5' RACE. Sequencer: Illumina HiSeq 2000. A universal primer binding site was introduced by template switching, and a unique molecular identifier was present in the final cDNA, enabling accurate counting of TCR cDNA molecules. First-strand cDNA for TCR alpha and beta chains was synthesized from specific primers in the conserved constant-segment region. To control for contamination, each cDNA library was double barcoded with a SMART-Mk sample barcode plus Illumina barcodes. Two successive PCR steps introduced TruSeq adapter sequences along with Illumina sample barcodes. The Illumina HiSeq platform was used with custom primers to sequence TCR alpha and beta cDNA libraries. As for the authors' bioinformatics: Raw reads were processed with MiGEC to extract unique molecular identifiers, and MiXCR was used to determine CDR3 positions. For each individual, recombination models were inferred using an EM algorithm with the repgenHMM and IGoR tools. Shared clonotype analysis was performed with the tcR package in R, normalizing sharing by the product of cloneset sizes. To study raw recombination free of thymic and clonal selection effects, out-of-frame nonproductive sequences were analyzed. TCRdb applied fastp at Q25 and MiXCR to the public reads, then kept only in-frame beta chains. Entries that share a CDR3 protein sequence are merged under the most common genes and DNA. TCRdb's processing, not the authors' own work, is the source of the V and J calls. This sample comprises around 690,000 distinct CDR3 sequences, approximately 22% of them detected only once. 4.3% of the sample is taken by the ten largest.

These data were also filed under a second study, of T cells expressing NK-cell markers. The second study, in turn, reports: In sorted CD3+CD56+NKG2C+, CD3+CD56+NKG2C- and CD3+CD56-NKG2C+ T-cell subsets from several donors, TCR beta-chain repertoires were profiled. Seven of the eight sequenced donors were HCMV-seropositive and one was HCMV-seronegative. To restrict sorting to alphabetaTCR-expressing T cells, an anti-gammadeltaTCR antibody was added in several experiments. In roughly six donors, the dominant CD3+CD56+NKG2C+ clonotypes were among the top 10 CD8+ clonotypes and accounted for roughly 1.0-8% of CD8+ T cells. Those dominant clonotypes were again the most abundant among CD3+CD56-NKG2C+ cells in several donors, at roughly 25-60.1%. Whether the expanded NKG2C-expressing T cell clones were specific for HCMV antigens was left unclear. Randomly selected healthy volunteers, three men and five women, were used as the eight sequenced donors. HCMV-specific IgG was detected in serum with a commercial ELISA kit to determine HCMV serostatus. For several donors, bulk peripheral blood T-cell repertoires were also sequenced from unsorted PBMC. MIGEC handled demultiplexing of the reads and grouping by UMI, while MiTCR was used to assemble and quantify clonotypes. Only TCR cDNA sequences supported by at least two reads were kept to exclude erroneous sequences. The tcR package was used for downstream repertoire analysis, and clonotypes were matched across fractions by CDR3 nucleotide sequence plus V segment. VDJmatch was used to annotate antigen specificity against VDJdb, with one amino acid substitution in CDR3 permitted.

Material for sequencing was PBMCs. The clonotype was recovered from a woman aged 18 to 35 in good health. Recombination linked TRBV5-6 to TRBJ2-7; no D gene call is confident. The CDR3 reads CASSLRLVGEQYF. The DNA is as follows: TGTGCCAGCAGCTTGCGCCTGGTGGGAGAGCAGTACTTC.